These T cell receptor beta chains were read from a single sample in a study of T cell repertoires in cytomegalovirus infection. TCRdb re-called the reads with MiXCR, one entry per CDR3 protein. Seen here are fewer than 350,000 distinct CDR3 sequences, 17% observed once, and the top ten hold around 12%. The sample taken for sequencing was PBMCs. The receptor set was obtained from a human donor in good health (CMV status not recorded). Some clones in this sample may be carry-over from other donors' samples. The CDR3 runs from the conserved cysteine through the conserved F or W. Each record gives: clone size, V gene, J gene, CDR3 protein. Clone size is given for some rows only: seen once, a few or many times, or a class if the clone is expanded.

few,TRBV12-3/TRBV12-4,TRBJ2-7,CASSTQTGPYEQYF
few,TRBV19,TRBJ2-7,CASSISSNPPPYEQYF
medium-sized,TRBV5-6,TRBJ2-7,CASSSLAGGHYEQYF
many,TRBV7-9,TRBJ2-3,CASSLREITDTQYF
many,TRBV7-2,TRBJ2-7,CASSLGVTYEQYF
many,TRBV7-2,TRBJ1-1,CASSLEFNTEAFF
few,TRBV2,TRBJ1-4,CASSEGGKLFF
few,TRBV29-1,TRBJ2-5,CSVSRDGSLQETQYF
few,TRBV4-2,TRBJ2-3,CASSQDGSSDTQYF
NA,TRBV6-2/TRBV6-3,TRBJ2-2,CASSISRNTGELFF
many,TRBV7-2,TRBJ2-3,CASSLRLAGATDTQYF
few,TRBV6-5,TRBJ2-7,CASSYSGARGIREQYF
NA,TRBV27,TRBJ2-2,CASSPGTAGELFF
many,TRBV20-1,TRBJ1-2,CSARDLGSSSGYTF
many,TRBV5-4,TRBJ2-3,CASSVGTDRLGTDTQYF
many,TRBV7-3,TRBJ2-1,CASSLGGPGANEQFF
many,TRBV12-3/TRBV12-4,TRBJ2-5,CASSGAGLPQLPQYF
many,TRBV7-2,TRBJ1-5,CASSPWGRGHQPQHF
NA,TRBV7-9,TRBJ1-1,CASRPRDTLNTEAFF
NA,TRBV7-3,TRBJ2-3,CASSFPGLGVTDTQYF
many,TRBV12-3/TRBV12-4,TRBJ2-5,CASSLTGGGETQYF
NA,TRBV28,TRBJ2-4,CASSWGHLNIQYF
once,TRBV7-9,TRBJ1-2,CAGSKGAHGYTF
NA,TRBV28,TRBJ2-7,CASNEHTGQREQYF
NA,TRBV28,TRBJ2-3,CASSSWTGRTDTQYF
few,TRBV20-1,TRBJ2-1,CSARDWRGGPTTNEQFF
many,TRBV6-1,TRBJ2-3,CASSWGGADTQYF
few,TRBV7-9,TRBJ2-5,CASSARQGQETQYF
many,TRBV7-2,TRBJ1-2,CASSLDRENYGYTF
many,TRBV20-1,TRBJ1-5,CSATPGSDQPQHF
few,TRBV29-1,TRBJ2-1,CSVDWGNEQFF
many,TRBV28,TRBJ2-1,CASSLWSPRLAGGIHEQFF
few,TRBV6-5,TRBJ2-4,CASSYSMTGRNIQYF
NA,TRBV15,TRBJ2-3,CATSRDLKATPVKDVVRPTDTQYF
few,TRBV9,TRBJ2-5,CASSPLNWLDQETQYF
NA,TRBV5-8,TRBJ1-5,CASSKGQNYNQPQHF
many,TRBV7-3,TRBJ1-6,CASSFGGNSPLHF
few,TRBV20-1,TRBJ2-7,CSAREARGTNYEQYF
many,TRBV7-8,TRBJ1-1,CASSFGQTEAFF
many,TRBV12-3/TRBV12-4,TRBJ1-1,CASSRGDPEAFF
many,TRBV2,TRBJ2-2,CASSGQGGDGELFF
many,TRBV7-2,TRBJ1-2,CASSSTAQGGYTF
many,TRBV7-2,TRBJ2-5,CASILGGDQETQYF
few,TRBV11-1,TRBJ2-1,CASSPGPTYNEQFF